The following is a TCR beta chain sequence with its context. Assay: immunoSEQ multiplex PCR; the TCRdb copy retains only in-frame clones and omits some. The sample records hundreds of thousands of clones, around nine tenths being singletons. The data belong to a study of blood T cell repertoires in COVID-19. The V gene end was trimmed by 10 bases and the J gene end by 6 bases; junction bases not matched to a gene: 11. This CDR3 spans 14 amino acids. Germline CDR1 and CDR2: LGHNA and YSLEER. This sequence was found in a woman aged 18-29 years who had recovered from COVID-19. The chain couples TRBV4-3 to TRBJ1-1, with 10 nucleotides matching TRBD1. The source material was peripheral blood. The CDR3 bases are TGCGCCATCACACCGGGACAGGGGATCGCTGAAGCTTTCTTT. Translation: CAITPGQGIAEAFF.